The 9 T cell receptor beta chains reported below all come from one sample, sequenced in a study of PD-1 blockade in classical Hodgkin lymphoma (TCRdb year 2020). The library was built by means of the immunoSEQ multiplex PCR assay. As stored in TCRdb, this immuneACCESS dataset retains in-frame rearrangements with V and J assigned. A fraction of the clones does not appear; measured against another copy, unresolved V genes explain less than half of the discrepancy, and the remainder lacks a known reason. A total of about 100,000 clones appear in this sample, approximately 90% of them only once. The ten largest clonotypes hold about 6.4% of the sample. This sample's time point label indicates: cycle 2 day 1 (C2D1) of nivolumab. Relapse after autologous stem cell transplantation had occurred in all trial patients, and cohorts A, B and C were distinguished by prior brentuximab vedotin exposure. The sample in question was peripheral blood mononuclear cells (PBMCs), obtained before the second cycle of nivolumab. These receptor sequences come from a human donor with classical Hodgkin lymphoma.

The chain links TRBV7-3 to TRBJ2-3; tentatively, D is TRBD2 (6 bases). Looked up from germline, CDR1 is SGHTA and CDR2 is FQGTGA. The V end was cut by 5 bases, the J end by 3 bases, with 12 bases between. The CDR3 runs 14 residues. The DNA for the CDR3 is TGTGCCAGCAGCAACACCGGGGGAACAGATACGCAGTATTTT. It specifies CASSNTGGTDTQYF.

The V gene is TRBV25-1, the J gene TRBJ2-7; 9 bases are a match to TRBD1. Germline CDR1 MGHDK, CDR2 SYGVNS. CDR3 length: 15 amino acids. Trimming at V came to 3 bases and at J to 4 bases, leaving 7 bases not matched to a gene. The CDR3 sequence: CASSDGTGWGYEQYF. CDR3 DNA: TGTGCCAGCAGTGACGGGACAGGGTGGGGATACGAGCAGTACTTC.

The CDR3 region has the DNA TGTGCCAGCAGTTACACAGGGGGCGTCTACGAGCAGTACTTC. It yields the protein CASSYTGGVYEQYF. V gene TRBV6-5 combines with J gene TRBJ2-7; 9 nucleotides agree with TRBD1. Germline V CDR1 and CDR2: MNHEY, SVGAGI. V lost 2 bases to trimming and J lost 3 bases; unmatched junction nucleotides: 2. The CDR3 is 14 amino acids.

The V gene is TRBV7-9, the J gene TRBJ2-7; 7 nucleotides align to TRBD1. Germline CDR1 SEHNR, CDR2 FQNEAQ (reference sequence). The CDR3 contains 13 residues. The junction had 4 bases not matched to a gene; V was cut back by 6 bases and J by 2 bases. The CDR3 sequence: CASRHGTAYEQYF. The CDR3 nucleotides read TGTGCCAGCAGGCATGGGACAGCCTACGAGCAGTACTTC. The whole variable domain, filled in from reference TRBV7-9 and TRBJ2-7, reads DTGVSQNPRHKITKRGQNVTFRCDPISEHNRLYWYRQTLGQGPEFLTYFQNEAQLEKSRLLSDRFSAERPKGSFSTLEIQRTEQGDSAMYLCASRHGTAYEQYFGPGTRLTVT.

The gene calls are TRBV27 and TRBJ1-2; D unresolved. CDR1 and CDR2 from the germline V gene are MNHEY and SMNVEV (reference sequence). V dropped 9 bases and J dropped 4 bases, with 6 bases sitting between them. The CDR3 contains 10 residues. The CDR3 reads CASTVYGYTF. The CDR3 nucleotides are TGTGCCAGTACAGTCTATGGCTACACCTTC.

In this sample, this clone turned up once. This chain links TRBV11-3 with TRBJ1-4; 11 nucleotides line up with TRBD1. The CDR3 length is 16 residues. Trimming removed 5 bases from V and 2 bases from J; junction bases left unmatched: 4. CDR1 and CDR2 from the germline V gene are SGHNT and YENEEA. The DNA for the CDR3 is TGTGCCAGCAGCCCCGGACAGGGGGCGACTAATGAAAAACTGTTTTTT. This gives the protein CASSPGQGATNEKLFF.

Here the CDR3 reads CASSIGHTGELFF. In DNA form, the CDR3 reads TGTGCCAGTAGTATAGGGCACACCGGGGAGCTGTTTTTT. V and J are TRBV19 and TRBJ2-2; D not resolved. Germline V gene data show CDR1 as LNHDA and CDR2 as SQIVND (reference sequence). The germline V and J ends were trimmed by 1 base and 3 bases, with 3 bases remaining between them. The CDR3 is made up of 13 amino acids.

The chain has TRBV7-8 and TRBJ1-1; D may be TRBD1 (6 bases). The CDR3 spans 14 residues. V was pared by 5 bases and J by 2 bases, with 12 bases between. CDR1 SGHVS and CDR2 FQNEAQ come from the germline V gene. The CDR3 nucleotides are TGTGCCAGCAGCCCATACAGGGAAAACACTGAAGCTTTCTTT. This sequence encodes CASSPYRENTEAFF.

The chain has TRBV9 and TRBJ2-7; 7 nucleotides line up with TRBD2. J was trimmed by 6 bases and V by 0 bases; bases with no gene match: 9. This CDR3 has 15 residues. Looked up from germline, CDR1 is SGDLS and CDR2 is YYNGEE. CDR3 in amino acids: CASSVEAGVGGEQYF. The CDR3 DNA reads TGTGCCAGCAGCGTAGAGGCGGGGGTAGGAGGCGAGCAGTACTTC.